This TCR beta chain comes out of a study of cytomegalovirus exposure and HLA in healthy donors. Study background: There were under 140 million unique TCR beta sequences, drawn from about 180 million T cells, in an earlier analysis.

The PCR made use of 60 Vbeta and 13 Jbeta primers. The assay was immunoSEQ multiplex PCR, and TCRdb's table has in-frame clones only and misses some. This sample has over 150,000 clones, with approximately 80% found just once. Germline CDR1 is LNHDA and CDR2 is SQIVND (reference sequence). Between the trimmed V and J ends, which lost 5 bases and 3 bases, there was a span of 13 bases. CDR3 length: 14 residues. Sequencing was done on a sample of PBMCs. The TCR comes from a man aged 25-45 years in good health and CMV-seropositive. The chain has TRBV19 and TRBJ1-2; a possible D gene is TRBD1 (5 bases). CDR3 amino acids: CASSVAGLDYGYTF. CDR3 coding DNA: TGTGCCAGTAGTGTCGCAGGGTTGGACTATGGCTACACCTTC.